The clone carrying this T cell receptor (beta chain) was detected a few times. Its target is not known. This sample was included in a study of OX40 agonist ivuxolimab in advanced cancers. Study overall: Patients in dose escalation had liver, melanoma, kidney or head and neck cancers.

Exclusion applied to patients with autoimmune disease history or systemic immunosuppression. Blood was sampled at baseline, cycle 4 day 1, and cycle 7 day 1. This CDR3 has 13 residues. Deletions cut 8 bases from V and 3 bases from J, with 13 bases between. Germline V CDR1 and CDR2: MNHEY, SVGAGI. The data were produced by immunoSEQ multiplex PCR, yet TCRdb's version contains in-frame clones alone and is incomplete. The repertoire holds under 15,000 clones, with roughly 79% as singletons. Study findings and constraints: The study did not work out the antigen specificity of the expanded peripheral T cells.

The sequences come from CD4+ or CD8+ T cells sorted from blood, collected in a trial of the OX40 agonist ivuxolimab. The source is an adult with an advanced solid tumor such as melanoma, head and neck, liver or kidney cancer. The chain couples TRBV6-5 to TRBJ1-1, with D perhaps matching TRBD1 (5 bases). In DNA form, the CDR3 reads TGTGCCAGCTCCGCGGGGGATTACACTGAAGCTTTCTTT. Its translation: CASSAGDYTEAFF.